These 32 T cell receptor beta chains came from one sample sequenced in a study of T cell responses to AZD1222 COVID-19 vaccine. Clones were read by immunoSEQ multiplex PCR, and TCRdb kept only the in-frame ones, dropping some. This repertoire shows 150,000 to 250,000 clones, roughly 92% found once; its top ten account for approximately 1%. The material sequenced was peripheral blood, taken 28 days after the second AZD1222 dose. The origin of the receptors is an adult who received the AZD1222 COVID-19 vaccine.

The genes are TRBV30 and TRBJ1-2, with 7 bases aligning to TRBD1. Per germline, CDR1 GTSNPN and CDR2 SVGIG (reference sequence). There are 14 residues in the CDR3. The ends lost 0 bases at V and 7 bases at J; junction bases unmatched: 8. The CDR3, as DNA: TGTGCCTGGAGTGTTCATTCAGGGGGAAGTGGCTACACCTTC. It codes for CAWSVHSGGSGYTF.

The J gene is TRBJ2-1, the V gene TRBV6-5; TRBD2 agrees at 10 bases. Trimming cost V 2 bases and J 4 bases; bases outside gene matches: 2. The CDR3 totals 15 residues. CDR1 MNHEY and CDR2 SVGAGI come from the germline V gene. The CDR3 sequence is CASSYKAGGYNEQFF. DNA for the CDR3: TGTGCCAGCAGTTACAAAGCGGGGGGGTACAATGAGCAGTTCTTC.

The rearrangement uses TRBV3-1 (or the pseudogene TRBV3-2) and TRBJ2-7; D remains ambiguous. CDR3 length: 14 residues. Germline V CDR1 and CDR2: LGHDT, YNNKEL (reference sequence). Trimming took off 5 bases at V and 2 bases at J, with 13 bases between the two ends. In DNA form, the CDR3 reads TGTGCCAGCAGCTCGAATACCATTGCCTACGAGCAGTACTTC. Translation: CASSSNTIAYEQYF.

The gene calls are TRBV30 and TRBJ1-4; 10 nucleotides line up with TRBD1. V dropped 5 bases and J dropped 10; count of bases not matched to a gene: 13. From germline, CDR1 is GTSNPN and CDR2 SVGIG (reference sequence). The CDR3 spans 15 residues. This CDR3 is CAWVPRGTGDGKLFF. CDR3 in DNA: TGTGCCTGGGTGCCTCGAGGGACAGGGGACGGAAAACTGTTTTTT.

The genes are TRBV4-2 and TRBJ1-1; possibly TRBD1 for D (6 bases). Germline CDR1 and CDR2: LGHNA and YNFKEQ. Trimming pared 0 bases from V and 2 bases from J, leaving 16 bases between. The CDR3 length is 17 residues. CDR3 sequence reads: CASSQDLWGQINTEAFF. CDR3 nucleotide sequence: TGTGCCAGCAGCCAAGATCTTTGGGGACAAATAAACACTGAAGCTTTCTTT.

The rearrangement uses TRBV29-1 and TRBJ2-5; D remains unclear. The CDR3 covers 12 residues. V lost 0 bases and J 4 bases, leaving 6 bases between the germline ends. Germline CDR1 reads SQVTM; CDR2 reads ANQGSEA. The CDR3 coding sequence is TGCAGCGTTGAAGAACGCGGAGAGACCCAGTACTTC. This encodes CSVEERGETQYF.

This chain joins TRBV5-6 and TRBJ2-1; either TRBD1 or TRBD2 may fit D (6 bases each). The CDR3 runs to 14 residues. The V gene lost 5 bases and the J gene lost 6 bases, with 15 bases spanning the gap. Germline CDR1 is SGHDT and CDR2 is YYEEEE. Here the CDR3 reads CASRETGAGNEQFF. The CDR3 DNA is TGTGCCAGCAGGGAGACGGGGGCAGGCAATGAGCAGTTCTTC.

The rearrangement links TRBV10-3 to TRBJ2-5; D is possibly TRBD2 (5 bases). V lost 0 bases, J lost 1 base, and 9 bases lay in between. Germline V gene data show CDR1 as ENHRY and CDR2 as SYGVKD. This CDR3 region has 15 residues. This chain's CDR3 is CAISESPSLQETQYF. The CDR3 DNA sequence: TGTGCCATCAGTGAGTCTCCTAGCCTCCAAGAGACCCAGTACTTC.

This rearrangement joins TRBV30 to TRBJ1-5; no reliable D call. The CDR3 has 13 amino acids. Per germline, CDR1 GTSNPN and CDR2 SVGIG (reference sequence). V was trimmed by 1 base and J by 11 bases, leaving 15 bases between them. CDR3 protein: CAWSGLSNGAQHF. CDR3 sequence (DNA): TGTGCCTGGAGTGGACTTTCGAATGGGGCCCAGCATTTT.

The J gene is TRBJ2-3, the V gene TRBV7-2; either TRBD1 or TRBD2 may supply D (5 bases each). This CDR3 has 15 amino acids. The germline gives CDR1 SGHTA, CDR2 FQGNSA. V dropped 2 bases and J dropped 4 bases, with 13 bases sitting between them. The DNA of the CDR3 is TGTGCCAGCAGCTTAAACGCCGGGGCGGCAGATACGCAGTATTTT. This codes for CASSLNAGAADTQYF.

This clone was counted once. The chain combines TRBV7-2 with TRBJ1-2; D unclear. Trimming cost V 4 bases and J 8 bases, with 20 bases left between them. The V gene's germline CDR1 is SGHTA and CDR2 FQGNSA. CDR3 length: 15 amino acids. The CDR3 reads CASSSPMDSLTGYTF. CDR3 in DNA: TGTGCCAGCAGCTCCCCCATGGATTCCCTCACGGGCTACACCTTC.

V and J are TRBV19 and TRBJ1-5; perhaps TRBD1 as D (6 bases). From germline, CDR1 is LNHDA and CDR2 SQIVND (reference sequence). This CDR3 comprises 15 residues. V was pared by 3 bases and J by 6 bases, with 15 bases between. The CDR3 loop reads CASSIGRTGLQPQHF. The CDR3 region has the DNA TGTGCCAGTAGTATCGGGAGAACAGGGCTTCAGCCCCAGCATTTT. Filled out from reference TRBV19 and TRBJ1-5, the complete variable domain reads DGGITQSPKYLFRKEGQNVTLSCEQNLNHDAMYWYRQDPGQGLRLIYYSQIVNDFQKGDIAEGYSVSREKKESFPLTVTSAQKNPTAFYLCASSIGRTGLQPQHFGDGTRLSIL.

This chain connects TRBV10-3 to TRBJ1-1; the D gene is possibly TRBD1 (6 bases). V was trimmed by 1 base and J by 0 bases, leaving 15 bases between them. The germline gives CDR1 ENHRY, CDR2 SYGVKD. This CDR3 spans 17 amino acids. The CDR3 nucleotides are TGTGCCATCAGTGAGTTTAGGACAGATTTTCTGAACACTGAAGCTTTCTTT. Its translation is CAISEFRTDFLNTEAFF.

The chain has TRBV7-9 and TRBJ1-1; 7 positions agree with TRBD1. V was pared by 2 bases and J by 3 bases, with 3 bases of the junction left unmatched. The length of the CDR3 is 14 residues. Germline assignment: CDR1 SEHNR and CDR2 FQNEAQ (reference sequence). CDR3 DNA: TGTGCCAGCAGCTTATTTGGGACAGACACTGAAGCTTTCTTT. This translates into CASSLFGTDTEAFF. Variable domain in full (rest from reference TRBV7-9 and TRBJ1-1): DTGVSQNPRHKITKRGQNVTFRCDPISEHNRLYWYRQTLGQGPEFLTYFQNEAQLEKSRLLSDRFSAERPKGSFSTLEIQRTEQGDSAMYLCASSLFGTDTEAFFGQGTRLTVV.

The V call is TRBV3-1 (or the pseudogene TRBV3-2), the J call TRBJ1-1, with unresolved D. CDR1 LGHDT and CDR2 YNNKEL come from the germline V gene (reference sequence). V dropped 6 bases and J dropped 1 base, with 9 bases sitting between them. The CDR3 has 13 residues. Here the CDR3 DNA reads TGTGCCAGCAGGGGCGGAGGGAACACTGAAGCTTTCTTT. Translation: CASRGGGNTEAFF.

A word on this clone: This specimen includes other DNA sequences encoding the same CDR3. CDR3: CASSADRGAEAFF. CDR3 coding DNA: TGTGCCAGCAGCGCAGACAGGGGGGCTGAAGCTTTCTTT. The chain joins TRBV2 to TRBJ1-1; 9 bases are a match to TRBD1. CDR1 is SNHLY and CDR2 is FYNNEI in the germline V gene. V was pared by 6 bases and J by 6 bases, with 5 bases of the junction left unmatched. The CDR3 is 13 residues long.

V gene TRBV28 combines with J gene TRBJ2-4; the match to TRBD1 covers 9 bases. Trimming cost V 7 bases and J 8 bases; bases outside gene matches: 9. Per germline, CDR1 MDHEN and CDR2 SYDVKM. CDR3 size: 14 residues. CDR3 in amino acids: CASNSQGARDIQYF. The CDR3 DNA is TGTGCCAGCAACTCACAGGGGGCTAGGGACATTCAGTACTTC.

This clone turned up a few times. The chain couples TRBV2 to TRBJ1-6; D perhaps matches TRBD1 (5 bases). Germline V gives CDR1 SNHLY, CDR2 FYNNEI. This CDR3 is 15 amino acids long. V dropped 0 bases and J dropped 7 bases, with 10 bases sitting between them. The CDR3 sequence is CASSEAHSGNSPLHF. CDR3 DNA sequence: TGTGCCAGCAGTGAAGCGCATTCAGGGAATTCACCCCTCCACTTT.

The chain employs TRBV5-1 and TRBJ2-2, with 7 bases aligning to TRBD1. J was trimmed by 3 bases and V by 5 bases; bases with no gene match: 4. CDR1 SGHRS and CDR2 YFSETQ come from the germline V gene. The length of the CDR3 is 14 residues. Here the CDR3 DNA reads TGCGCCAGCAGGGGGACAGCCGACACCGGGGAGCTGTTTTTT. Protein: CASRGTADTGELFF. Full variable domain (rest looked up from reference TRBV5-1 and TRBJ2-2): KAGVTQTPRYLIKTRGQQVTLSCSPISGHRSVSWYQQTPGQGLQFLFEYFSETQRNKGNFPGRFSGRQFSNSRSEMNVSTLELGDSALYLCASRGTADTGELFFGEGSRLTVL.

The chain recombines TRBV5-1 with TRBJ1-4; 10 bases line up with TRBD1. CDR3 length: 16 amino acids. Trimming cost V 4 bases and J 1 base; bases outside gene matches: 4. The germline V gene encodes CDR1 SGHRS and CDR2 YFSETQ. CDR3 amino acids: CASSTRTGGTNEKLFF. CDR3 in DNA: TGCGCCAGCAGCACACGGACAGGGGGAACTAATGAAAAACTGTTTTTT.

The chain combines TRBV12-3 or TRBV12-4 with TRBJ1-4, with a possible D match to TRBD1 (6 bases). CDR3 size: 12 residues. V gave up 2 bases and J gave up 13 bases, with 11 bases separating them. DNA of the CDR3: TGTGCCAGCAGTTTAAGTATGACAGGACTGTTTTTT. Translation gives CASSLSMTGLFF.

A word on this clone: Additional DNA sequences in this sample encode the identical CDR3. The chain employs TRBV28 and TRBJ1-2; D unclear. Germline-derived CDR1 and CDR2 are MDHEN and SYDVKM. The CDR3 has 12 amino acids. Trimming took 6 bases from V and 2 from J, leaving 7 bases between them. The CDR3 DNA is TGTGCCAGCAGACGGACCAACTATGGCTACACCTTC. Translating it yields CASRRTNYGYTF.

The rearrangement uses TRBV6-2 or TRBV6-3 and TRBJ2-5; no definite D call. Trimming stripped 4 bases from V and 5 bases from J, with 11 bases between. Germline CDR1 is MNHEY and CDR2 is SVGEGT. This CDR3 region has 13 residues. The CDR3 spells CASSSFPWETQYF. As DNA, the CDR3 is TGTGCCAGCAGTTCATTTCCCTGGGAGACCCAGTACTTC.

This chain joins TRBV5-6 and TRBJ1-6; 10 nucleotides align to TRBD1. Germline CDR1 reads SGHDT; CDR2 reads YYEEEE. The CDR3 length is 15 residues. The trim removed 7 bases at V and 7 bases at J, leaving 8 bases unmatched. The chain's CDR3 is CASSRRGQGNSPLHF. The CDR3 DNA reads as TGTGCCAGCTCCCGGAGGGGACAGGGGAATTCACCCCTCCACTTT.

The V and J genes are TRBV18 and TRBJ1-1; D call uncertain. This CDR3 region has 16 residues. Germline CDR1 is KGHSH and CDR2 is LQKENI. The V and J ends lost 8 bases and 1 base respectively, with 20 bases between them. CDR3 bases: TGTGCCAGCACGAGACGGGTCCTTGAGGGGAACACTGAAGCTTTCTTT. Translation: CASTRRVLEGNTEAFF.

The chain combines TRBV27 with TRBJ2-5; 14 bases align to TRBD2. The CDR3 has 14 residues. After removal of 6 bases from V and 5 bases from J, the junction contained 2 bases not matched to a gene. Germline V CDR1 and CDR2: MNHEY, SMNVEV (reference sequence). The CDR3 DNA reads TGTGCCAGCAGCGGACTAGCGGGGGGCGAGACCCAGTACTTC. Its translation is CASSGLAGGETQYF.

The CDR3 region is CASSPRAGETEAFF. CDR3 sequence (DNA): TGTGCCAGCTCACCCCGGGCAGGGGAGACTGAAGCTTTCTTT. The chain has TRBV18 and TRBJ1-1; tentatively, D is TRBD1 (6 bases). Per germline, CDR1 KGHSH and CDR2 LQKENI. Deletions cut 3 bases from V and 5 bases from J, with 13 bases between. This CDR3 is 14 amino acids long.

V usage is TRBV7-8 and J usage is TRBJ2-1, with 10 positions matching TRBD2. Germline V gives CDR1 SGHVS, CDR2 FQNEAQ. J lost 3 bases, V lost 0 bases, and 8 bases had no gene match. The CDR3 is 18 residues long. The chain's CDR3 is CASSLAVLAGFLYNEQFF. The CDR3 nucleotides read TGTGCCAGCAGCTTAGCGGTACTAGCGGGGTTTCTCTACAATGAGCAGTTCTTC.

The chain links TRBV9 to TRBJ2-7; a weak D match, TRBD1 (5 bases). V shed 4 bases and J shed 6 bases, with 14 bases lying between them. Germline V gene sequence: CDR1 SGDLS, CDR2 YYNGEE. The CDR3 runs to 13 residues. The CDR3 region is CASSPGKGSEQYF. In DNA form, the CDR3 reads TGTGCCAGCAGCCCAGGGAAGGGGTCCGAGCAGTACTTC.

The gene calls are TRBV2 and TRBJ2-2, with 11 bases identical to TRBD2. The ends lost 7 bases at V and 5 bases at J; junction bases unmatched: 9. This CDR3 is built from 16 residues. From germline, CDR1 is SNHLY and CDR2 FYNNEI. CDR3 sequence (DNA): TGTGCCAGCAACCTAGCGGGGGGCGGAATTACCGGGGAGCTGTTTTTT. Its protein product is CASNLAGGGITGELFF.

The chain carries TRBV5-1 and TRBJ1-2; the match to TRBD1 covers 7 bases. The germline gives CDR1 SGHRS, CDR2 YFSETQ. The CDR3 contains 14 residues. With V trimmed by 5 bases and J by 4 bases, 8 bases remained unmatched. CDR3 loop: CASRDGQDGYGYTF. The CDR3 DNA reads TGCGCCAGCAGGGATGGACAGGACGGCTATGGCTACACCTTC.

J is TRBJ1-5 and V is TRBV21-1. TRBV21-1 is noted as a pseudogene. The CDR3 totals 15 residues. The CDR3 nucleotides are TGTGCCAGCAGTAACTCCCCGGCAGTCAATCAGCCCCAGCATTTT. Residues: CASSNSPAVNQPQHF.